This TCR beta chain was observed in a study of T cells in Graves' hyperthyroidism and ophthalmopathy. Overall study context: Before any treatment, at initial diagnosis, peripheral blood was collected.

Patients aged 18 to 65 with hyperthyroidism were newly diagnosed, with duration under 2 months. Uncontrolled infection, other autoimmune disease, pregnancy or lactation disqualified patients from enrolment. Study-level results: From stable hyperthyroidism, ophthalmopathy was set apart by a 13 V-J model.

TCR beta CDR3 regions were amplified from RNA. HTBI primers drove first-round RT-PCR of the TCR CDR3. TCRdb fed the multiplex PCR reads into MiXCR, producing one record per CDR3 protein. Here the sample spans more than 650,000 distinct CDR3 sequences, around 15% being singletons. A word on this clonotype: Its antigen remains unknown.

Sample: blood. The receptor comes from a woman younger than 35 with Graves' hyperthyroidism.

CDR3 sequence reads: CASSPRDRLNYNEQFF. The CDR3 coding sequence is TGTGCCAGCAGCCCCCGGGACAGGCTAAACTACAATGAGCAGTTCTTC. The chain combines TRBV9 with TRBJ2-1; 8 bases agree with TRBD1. The CDR3 contains 16 residues. From germline, CDR1 is SGDLS and CDR2 YYNGEE. The ends lost 4 bases at V and 3 bases at J; junction bases unmatched: 9.